This is a list of T cell receptor beta chains from one sample in a study of cytomegalovirus exposure and HLA in healthy donors. Data came from immunoSEQ multiplex PCR; TCRdb stores just in-frame clones and leaves some out. The table for this sample gives just over 150,000 clones. Sample: PBMCs. These receptors were collected from a woman aged 55-70 years in good health and CMV-seronegative. Each CDR3 is given with its conserved first and last residue. D genes are given only for firm matches.

v_gene	d_gene	j_gene	CDR3nt	CDR3aa
TRBV5-4	NA	TRBJ1-2	TGTGCCAGCAGCTTCGGGTTGACCTACGATAACTATGGCTACACCTTC	CASSFGLTYDNYGYTF
TRBV5-1	NA	TRBJ2-5	TGCGCCAGCAGCTTGACAGTTTTACAAGAGACCCAGTACTTC	CASSLTVLQETQYF
TRBV27	TRBD2	TRBJ2-7	TGTGCCAGCAGTTTAACACTAGCGGAGACTTACGAGCAGTACTTC	CASSLTLAETYEQYF
TRBV9	NA	TRBJ1-1	TGTGCCAGCAGCGTAGGGGGGGAGAACACTGAAGCTTTCTTT	CASSVGGENTEAFF
TRBV5-1	TRBD2	TRBJ2-1	TGCGCCAGCAGCTTGTGGGCGGGACTAGTCCAGAATGAGCAGTTCTTC	CASSLWAGLVQNEQFF
TRBV7-2	TRBD2	TRBJ2-7	TGTGCCAGCAGCTTGATAGCGGGCCCAGGGTACGAGCAGTACTTC	CASSLIAGPGYEQYF
TRBV7-9	TRBD2	TRBJ2-2	TGTGCCAGCAGCCCAAAAAGGACTAGCGGGGGGACCACCGGGGAGCTGTTTTTT	CASSPKRTSGGTTGELFF
TRBV6-1	NA	TRBJ1-5	TGTGCCAGCCGAGCCCGAGTAGCGAATCAGCCCCAGCATTTT	CASRARVANQPQHF
TRBV5-1	NA	TRBJ1-1	TGCGCCAGCAGCTTGGCCCGACAGGTTACTGAAGCTTTCTTT	CASSLARQVTEAFF
TRBV5-1	TRBD2	TRBJ2-7	TGCGCCAGCAGCTTGACGGGAGGGGCCTACGAGCAGTACTTC	CASSLTGGAYEQYF
TRBV9	TRBD2	TRBJ2-3	TGTGCCAGCAGCGTAGCGAGATCAGCGGGGAACACAGATACGCAGTATTTT	CASSVARSAGNTDTQYF
TRBV2	NA	TRBJ2-7	TGTGCCATCCCAGCGTTACCCAGCGAGCAGTACTTC	CAIPALPSEQYF
TRBV6-5	NA	TRBJ1-1	TGTGCCAGCAGCCTCGAAGACATGAACACTGAAGCTTTCTTT	CASSLEDMNTEAFF
TRBV5-1	NA	TRBJ2-3	TGCGCCAGCAGCTTGGGGACACTCACAGATACGCAGTATTTT	CASSLGTLTDTQYF
TRBV5-6	NA	TRBJ1-6	TGTGCCAGCAGCGAACTTAAAAGGGGAATTGGTTCACCCCTCCACTTT	CASSELKRGIGSPLHF
TRBV2	NA	TRBJ2-5	TGTGCCAGCAGTGAAAGGAGGGCCGGGGAGACCCAGTACTTC	CASSERRAGETQYF
TRBV6-6	TRBD1	TRBJ2-1	TGTGCCAGCAGTACACAGGGGCTTAATGAGCAGTTCTTC	CASSTQGLNEQFF
TRBV7-9	NA	TRBJ2-7	TGTGCCAGCAGATTACAGGGAAGCGACGAGCAGTACTTC	CASRLQGSDEQYF
TRBV27	TRBD1	TRBJ1-5	TGTGCCAGCAGCACAGGGGGGGTAGATCAGCCCCAGCATTTT	CASSTGGVDQPQHF
TRBV14	NA	TRBJ1-2	TGTGCCAGCAGCCCGATTGGGCAGGGCCGCTATGGCTACACCTTC	CASSPIGQGRYGYTF
TRBV6-1	TRBD1	TRBJ1-5	TGTGCCAGCTGGATGGGACAGGCTAATAATCAGCCCCAGCATTTT	CASWMGQANNQPQHF
TRBV10-3	TRBD1	TRBJ1-1	TGTGCCATCAGTAATAGACAGGGGCGGAACACTGAAGCTTTCTTT	CAISNRQGRNTEAFF
TRBV7-8	NA	TRBJ1-2	TGTGCCAGCAGCTTAGCGGTGGTGGGACTGTTCGGCTACACCTTC	CASSLAVVGLFGYTF
TRBV5-5	TRBD2	TRBJ2-3	TGTGCCAGCACCTTCCGGACTAGCGGGAGATTCGCTGGCACAGATACGCAGTATTTT	CASTFRTSGRFAGTDTQYF
TRBV4-1	NA	TRBJ2-7	TGCGCCAGCAGCCAACGAATACCCCCGGCGGCGAGCTCCTACGAGCAGTACTTC	CASSQRIPPAASSYEQYF
TRBV9	NA	TRBJ2-3	TGTGCCAGCAGCGGGCCGCGGGGTAACACAGATACGCAGTATTTT	CASSGPRGNTDTQYF
TRBV7-3	NA	TRBJ2-1	TGTGCCAGCAGCTTATCTCCGGGGACACCCTACAATGAGCAGTTCTTC	CASSLSPGTPYNEQFF